A selection of T cell receptor beta chains follows, all from one sample in a study of regulatory T cells in long-lasting Graves disease. TCRdb redid the calling of the multiplex PCR reads with MiXCR, one entry per CDR3 protein. The repertoire consists of about 310,000 distinct CDR3 sequences, with around 23% occurring once and the leading ten covering roughly three fifths. Sequenced material: peripheral blood mononuclear cells (PBMCs), taken when the disease was refractory, from a patient treated with antithyroid drugs. The origin of the receptors is a female donor with Graves disease. CDR3s include the opening cysteine and the closing phenylalanine or tryptophan. The D gene is left open where the match is weak. Clone sizes are given selectively: once, few, many, or a class where the clone is expanded.

D gene,J gene,V gene,clone size,CDR3 DNA,CDR3 protein
.,TRBJ1-2,TRBV27,many,TGTGCCAGCAGTCCACGGGGCTATGGCTACACCTTC,CASSPRGYGYTF
TRBD2,TRBJ2-5,TRBV7-8,many,TGTGCCAGCAGCCCTTCCCGGGAGGAAGAGACCCAGTACTTC,CASSPSREEETQYF
.,TRBJ1-1,TRBV9,.,TGTGCCAGCAGCGTATCGGCTTTCACTGAAGCTTTCTTT,CASSVSAFTEAFF
.,TRBJ2-5,TRBV5-1,.,TGCGCCAGCAGCCTCCAACGGGGCCTGGGAGAGACCCAGTACTTC,CASSLQRGLGETQYF
TRBD2,TRBJ2-7,TRBV5-1,few,TGCGCCAGCAGCTTGCGCTCCAGGACTAGTCGGACTTTCCACGAGCAGTACTTC,CASSLRSRTSRTFHEQYF
.,TRBJ1-6,TRBV28,many,TGTGCCAGCAGTTTTACGGGACCCTCACCCCTCCACTTT,CASSFTGPSPLHF
.,TRBJ2-2,TRBV15,few,TGTGCCACCAGCAGAGTAGGGGCGGCCGGGGAGCTGTTTTTT,CATSRVGAAGELFF
TRBD1,TRBJ2-7,TRBV6-2/TRBV6-3,.,TGTGCCAGCAGTTACTCACCGGAGACAGGGGATCACGAGCAGTACTTC,CASSYSPETGDHEQYF
TRBD1,TRBJ1-2,TRBV11-2,many,TGTGCCAGCAGCTTAGATCTTTCCTGGGACAGGATACGGGAAGGCTACACCTTC,CASSLDLSWDRIREGYTF
.,TRBJ1-2,TRBV28,many,TGTGCCAGCAGTAGGCCCACCTTGAGCAACTATGGCTACACCTTC,CASSRPTLSNYGYTF
TRBD1,TRBJ1-4,TRBV25-1,few,TGTGCCAGCAGTGAATATTTGGGACAGGGCGGTGAAAAACTGTTTTTT,CASSEYLGQGGEKLFF
TRBD1,TRBJ2-7,TRBV7-7,many,TGTGCTAGCAGCTTACCACAGGGGGAGGAGGAGCAGTACTTC,CASSLPQGEEEQYF
TRBD1,TRBJ2-5,TRBV5-1,few,TGCGCCAGCAGCTTCGGGACAGGGAGCGAGGAGACCCAGTACTTC,CASSFGTGSEETQYF
.,TRBJ2-1,TRBV30,.,TGTGCCTGGAGTGTAAGTTATGAGCAGTTCTTC,CAWSVSYEQFF
.,TRBJ1-5,TRBV28,many,TGTGCCAGCAGCCCTACCTCGAATCAGCCCCAGCATTTT,CASSPTSNQPQHF
.,TRBJ1-5,TRBV27,.,TGTGCCAGCAGTTTGACGGCCAGCAATCAGCCCCAGCATTTT,CASSLTASNQPQHF
TRBD1,TRBJ2-1,TRBV20-1,few,TGCAGTGCGAATACAGGGGGCACGCTCGAGTTCTTC,CSANTGGTLEFF
.,TRBJ1-3,TRBV12-3/TRBV12-4,.,TGTGCCAGCAGTCCCCCCTTACGAAACACCATATATTTT,CASSPPLRNTIYF
.,TRBJ1-1,TRBV6-1,many,TGTGCCAGCAGTCCCGATCGGGTGGGGGGGACTGAAGCTTTCTTT,CASSPDRVGGTEAFF
.,TRBJ2-3,TRBV5-5,.,TGTGCCAGCAGCTTGGATCTAGTAGTGGTCCAAGTCGGGCAGTATTTT,CASSLDLVVVQVGQYF
TRBD2,TRBJ2-5,TRBV20-1,few,TGCAGTGCTAGAGTACCTAGCGGGGTTCAAGAGACCCAGTACTTC,CSARVPSGVQETQYF
TRBD1,TRBJ2-5,TRBV5-5,.,TGTGCCAGCAGCTTTTCTGTCTTGACCGGGACAGGGCTAGGGGAGACCCAGTACTTC,CASSFSVLTGTGLGETQYF
.,TRBJ1-1,TRBV6-1,many,TGTGCCAGCAGAATGGACATGAACACTGAAGCTTTCTTT,CASRMDMNTEAFF
TRBD2,TRBJ2-7,TRBV7-4,.,TGTGCCAGCAGCTTAGTCCAAGCGGGAGGTGTCAGTCTCTTC,CASSLVQAGGVSLF
.,TRBJ1-4,TRBV28,many,TGTGCCAGCAGTTCGGGCACCGGGACGGAGAATGAAAAACTGTTTTTT,CASSSGTGTENEKLFF
.,TRBJ2-2,TRBV11-2,many,TGTGCCAGCAGTTTGGCTGCCGGGGAGCTGTTTTTT,CASSLAAGELFF
.,TRBJ2-4,TRBV6-1,few,TGTGCCAGCAGGTCCGGGACCCGGAAAAACATTCAGTACTTC,CASRSGTRKNIQYF
.,TRBJ2-5,TRBV3-1,few,TGTGCCAGCAGCCAAGGGCTAAACGGAGAGACCCAGTACTTC,CASSQGLNGETQYF
TRBD2,TRBJ2-5,TRBV5-4,.,TGTGCCAGCAGCCATTTTGCGACTAGCGGGAGCGAGACCCAGTACTTC,CASSHFATSGSETQYF
.,TRBJ1-1,TRBV7-2,.,TGTGCCAGCAGCTTAGACGGGCAGAACACTGAAGCTTTCTTT,CASSLDGQNTEAFF
.,TRBJ2-1,TRBV27,.,TGTGCCAGCAGTTCACCGTGGGGGCAGTTCTTC,CASSSPWGQFF
TRBD1,TRBJ1-1,TRBV7-2,few,TGTGCCAGCAGCGTTACAGGGGGCTGGTTTAACACTGAAGCTTTCTTT,CASSVTGGWFNTEAFF
.,TRBJ2-7,TRBV7-2,.,TGTGCCAGCAGCTCCACGTCCTCTGACTACGAGCAGTACTTC,CASSSTSSDYEQYF
TRBD1,TRBJ1-1,TRBV19,few,TGTGCCAGTAGTAACGGGGACAGTGGTTATACTGAAGCTTTCTTT,CASSNGDSGYTEAFF
.,TRBJ1-3,TRBV7-2,.,TGTGCCAGCAGCTTAGATGGGGTTGGGTTTGGAAACACCATATATTTT,CASSLDGVGFGNTIYF
.,TRBJ1-1,TRBV30,few,TGTGCCTGGACCGTGGGGACATCCTTCACTGAAGCTTTCTTT,CAWTVGTSFTEAFF
.,TRBJ2-7,TRBV28,many,TGTGCCAGCAGTGGGGCAGGTTTCTACGAGCAGTACTTC,CASSGAGFYEQYF
TRBD1,TRBJ1-6,TRBV20-1,many,TGCAGTGCTAGTGGGGACCGCGACAGGGTCGGCTCACCCCTCCACTTT,CSASGDRDRVGSPLHF
TRBD2,TRBJ2-7,TRBV28,many,TGTGCCAGCTCCACCGGCACTAGCGGGAGATACGAGCAGTACTTC,CASSTGTSGRYEQYF
.,TRBJ2-6,TRBV7-2,.,TGTGCCAGCAGGATAACCTCTGGGGCCAACGTCCTGACTTTC,CASRITSGANVLTF
.,TRBJ2-3,TRBV6-1,many,TGTGCCAGCAGCCTAAATCCCCAAGATACGCAGTATTTT,CASSLNPQDTQYF
.,TRBJ1-2,TRBV11-2,many,TGTGCCAGCAGCTTAGGGGCAGGGCCTTTCTATGGCTACACCTTC,CASSLGAGPFYGYTF
.,TRBJ1-2,TRBV12-3/TRBV12-4,.,TGTGCCAGCAGCCCTACGACAGACCCTAACTATGGCTACACCTTC,CASSPTTDPNYGYTF
TRBD2,TRBJ2-5,TRBV20-1,few,TGCAGTGCTGTCGTAGCGGGAGTGACCGAGACCCAGTACTTC,CSAVVAGVTETQYF
TRBD1,TRBJ2-2,TRBV5-1,many,TGCGCCAGCAGCTTGGAGGGGGCGGCGTCCGGGGAGCTGTTTTTT,CASSLEGAASGELFF
TRBD2,TRBJ2-5,TRBV10-3,few,TGTGCCATCAGTGTGACTAGCATGGAGACCCAGTACTTC,CAISVTSMETQYF
TRBD1,TRBJ1-2,TRBV12-3/TRBV12-4,many,TGTGCCATCCTGGACAGGCCCTATGGCTACACCTTC,CAILDRPYGYTF
TRBD1,TRBJ1-2,TRBV27,.,TGTGCCAGCAGTCTTGGACAGGGCCATGGCTACACCTTC,CASSLGQGHGYTF
.,TRBJ1-2,TRBV7-9,.,TGTGCCAGCAGCTTAGCGATGGTTGGGCACTATGGCTACACCTTC,CASSLAMVGHYGYTF